This entry describes one T cell receptor (beta chain). The antigen remains undetermined. This sample was included in a study of identical twins. Study-wide results and limits: Modelling approaches yielded underestimates of out-of-frame TCR alpha sharing between monozygotic twins.

The V gene's germline CDR1 is SGHKS and CDR2 YYEKEE (reference sequence). The CDR3 length is 17 residues. The V end lost 0 bases, the J end lost 2 bases, and 16 bases lay between the germline ends. Unique molecular identifiers were present on the cDNA, which also gained a universal primer site by template switching. MiXCR was run by TCRdb on the 5' RACE reads, yielding one entry per CDR3 protein. In the table there are 700,000 or so distinct CDR3 sequences, 8.6% of which are singletons. The data also belong to a second study, concerning yellow fever vaccine responses in identical twins.

The TCR comes from a woman aged 18-30 years in good health. The sample comprised PBMCs. This rearrangement joins TRBV5-5 to TRBJ2-3; a weak D match, TRBD2 (5 bases). For the CDR3, the DNA is TGTGCCAGCAGCTTGGTTAATAAGAGACTAATCACAGATACGCAGTATTTT. Protein sequence: CASSLVNKRLITDTQYF.